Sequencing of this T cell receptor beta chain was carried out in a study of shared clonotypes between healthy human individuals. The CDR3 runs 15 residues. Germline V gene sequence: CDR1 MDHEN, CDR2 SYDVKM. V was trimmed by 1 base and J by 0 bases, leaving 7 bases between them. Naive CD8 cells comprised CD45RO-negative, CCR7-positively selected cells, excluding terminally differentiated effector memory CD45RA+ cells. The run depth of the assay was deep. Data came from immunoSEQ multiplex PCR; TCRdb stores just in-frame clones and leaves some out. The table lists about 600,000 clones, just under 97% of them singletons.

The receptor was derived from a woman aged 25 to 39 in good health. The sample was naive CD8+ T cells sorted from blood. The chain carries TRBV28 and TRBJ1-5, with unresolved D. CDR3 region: CASSLLGHSNQPQHF. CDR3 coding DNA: TGTGCCAGCAGTTTATTGGGCCATAGCAATCAGCCCCAGCATTTT.